Sequencing of this T cell receptor (beta chain) was carried out in a study of cytomegalovirus exposure and HLA in healthy donors. Study observations and caveats: The analysis excluded some indistinguishable V segments, including TRBV6-2 and TRBV6-3.

J gave up 8 bases and V 6 bases, and 9 bases lay outside the gene matches. Germline CDR1 and CDR2: MNHEY and SMNVEV (reference sequence). The CDR3 length is 14 residues. This clone occurred once. Its specificity is unknown. A multiplex PCR was run with 60 Vbeta primers and 13 Jbeta primers. TCRdb's table, derived via immunoSEQ multiplex PCR, lists solely in-frame clones and lacks some. The sample has about 180,000 clones, about four fifths seen once; the top ten hold 4.8%. The receptor comes from a man between 18 and 29 years old in good health and CMV-seronegative. Specimen: PBMCs. The gene calls are TRBV27 and TRBJ2-1; 8 bases match TRBD1. The CDR3 sequence is CASSTGQVVDEQFF. DNA of the CDR3: TGTGCCAGCAGCACGGGACAGGTGGTCGATGAGCAGTTCTTC.